This is a list of T cell receptor beta chains from one sample in a study of beta chain features in type 1 diabetes. Here immunoSEQ multiplex PCR was the method, and the copy in TCRdb shows in-frame clones only, minus some. The table records roughly 290,000 clones, about 15% of them present only once. The sample was naive CD4+ T cells from blood. All receptors derive from a man aged 18 to 29 with type 1 diabetes. The conserved cysteine and the conserved F or W are not part of the CDR3 here.

CDR3: AWSFSGTAGQPQH
J: TRBJ1-5
V: TRBV30
length: 13

CDR3: ASSHDSSYEQY
J: TRBJ2-7
V: TRBV19
length: 11

CDR3: ASSVLTGSYNEQF
J: TRBJ2-1
V: TRBV9
length: 13

CDR3: ATSRDGLGRYEQY
J: TRBJ2-7
V: TRBV15
length: 13

CDR3: ASSILRGEAF
J: TRBJ1-1
V: TRBV19
length: 10

CDR3: ASSKQGYEQY
J: TRBJ2-7
V: TRBV6-5
length: 10

CDR3: ASSSGDYLYNEQF
J: TRBJ2-1
V: TRBV7-2
length: 13

CDR3: ASSLAHGGRGRKF
J: TRBJ2-1
V: TRBV7-2
length: 13

CDR3: ASSYSLQGRAF
J: TRBJ1-1
V: TRBV5-6
length: 11

CDR3: ASSSGGGGVYEQF
J: TRBJ2-1
V: TRBV28
length: 13

CDR3: ASSSAGDRADTQY
J: TRBJ2-3
V: TRBV9
length: 13

CDR3: ASSLIRAQETQY
J: TRBJ2-5
V: TRBV11-2
length: 12

CDR3: ASSPAGSGGAKGSYNEQF
J: TRBJ2-1
V: TRBV4-3
length: 18

CDR3: ASSREANYGYT
J: TRBJ1-2
V: TRBV19
length: 11

CDR3: ASTPEDSIYEQY
J: TRBJ2-7
V: TRBV2
length: 12